This T cell receptor (beta chain) stems from a study of T cells after yellow fever vaccination. TCRdb redid the calling of the 5' RACE reads with MiXCR, one entry per CDR3 protein. Of about 350,000 distinct CDR3 sequences listed, 8% to 9.5% were seen once; the top ten hold roughly 18%. Study outcomes and limitations: After the booster, nearly 98% of CD4 and roughly nine tenths of CD8 primary-response clones were re-detected.

Notes on this clonotype: Its antigen remains unidentified.

This TCR was sampled from a man between 18 and 29 years old who received the YFV17D yellow fever vaccine. The specimen comprised PBMCs, sampled about 41 days after the first yellow fever vaccination.

For the CDR3, the DNA is TGTGCCAGCAGCTTGGCCCCTAGCGGGGGTGAGCAGTTCTTC. This sequence encodes CASSLAPSGGEQFF. The rearrangement joins TRBV5-5 to TRBJ2-1; 10 positions agree with TRBD2. Per germline, CDR1 SGHKS and CDR2 YYEKEE (reference sequence). Germline trimming cut 0 bases from V and 9 bases from J; bases unmatched to any gene: 3. CDR3 length equals 14 residues.